Only a few counts were recorded for the clone carrying this T cell receptor beta chain. The antigen remains undetermined. Treatment given: oral pan-JAK inhibitor, 5-10 mg twice daily. This specimen comes from a study of CD8+ T cells in alopecia areata. Overall study findings and caveats: Alopecia totalis/universalis scalp especially showed more expanded CD8+ clones than normal scalp.

Extracted RNA was reverse transcribed, and the resulting cDNA served as sequencing template. Only in-frame clones appear in the TCRdb table, and some are missing; sequencing was by immunoSEQ multiplex PCR. This sample yields some 200,000 clones, of which around 43% are seen a single time; 2.6% belongs to the top ten. The V gene end was trimmed by 4 bases and the J gene end by 1 base; junction bases not matched to a gene: 7. This CDR3 has 16 residues. CDR1 and CDR2 (germline): SQVTM, ANQGSEA. This rearrangement joins TRBV29-1 to TRBJ2-6; the match to TRBD2 covers 7 bases. The sequence was obtained from a human donor with alopecia areata. Specimen: CD4+ T cells sorted from blood, collected at approximately week 37, from a patient treated with tofacitinib. CDR3 DNA sequence: TGCAGCGTTGGGGAGGGGTGGTCATCTGGGGCCAACGTCCTGACTTTC. Its protein product is CSVGEGWSSGANVLTF.